This entry lists 6 T cell receptor beta chains sequenced from one sample in a study of cytomegalovirus exposure and HLA in healthy donors. This table comes from immunoSEQ multiplex PCR, and its TCRdb copy is limited to in-frame clones, with some not included. Found here are about 310,000 clones, around 90% of them singletons; the top ten hold over 0.9%. The sample taken for sequencing was PBMCs. Every receptor here comes from a man younger than 40 in good health and CMV-seronegative.

This sequence joins TRBV30 and TRBJ1-1; D possibly corresponds to TRBD1 (5 bases). The CDR3 totals 12 residues. Germline CDR1 and CDR2: GTSNPN and SVGIG (reference sequence). Trimming removed 8 bases from V and 3 bases from J, with 13 bases in between. CDR3 DNA sequence: TGTGCCGGGACGGGGATCCACACTGAAGCTTTCTTT. It is translated as CAGTGIHTEAFF.

This chain joins TRBV6-6 and TRBJ2-1; possible D gene TRBD1, 7 bases. The germline V and J ends were trimmed by 6 bases and 8 bases, with 20 bases remaining between them. The V gene's germline CDR1 is MNHNY and CDR2 SVGAGI (reference sequence). The length of the CDR3 is 15 residues. The CDR3 DNA is TGTGCCAGCAGCTTAGGGGGCGGGGCCAATTATGAGCAGTTCTTC. It translates to CASSLGGGANYEQFF.

This clone was observed a single time. The chain is built from TRBV2 and TRBJ2-6; no definite D call. The germline V gene encodes CDR1 SNHLY and CDR2 FYNNEI. Trimming removed 0 bases from V and 2 bases from J, with 5 bases in between. This CDR3 has 15 amino acids. This chain's CDR3 is CASSEARAGANVLTF. In DNA form, the CDR3 reads TGTGCCAGCAGTGAAGCACGAGCTGGGGCCAACGTCCTGACTTTC. The complete variable domain, with remaining parts taken from reference TRBV2 and TRBJ2-6, reads EPEVTQTPSHQVTQMGQEVILRCVPISNHLYFYWYRQILGQKVEFLVSFYNNEISEKSEIFDDQFSVERPDGSNFTLKIRSTKLEDSAMYFCASSEARAGANVLTFGAGSRLTVL.

V usage is TRBV18 and J usage is TRBJ2-7; D uncertain. CDR1 KGHSH and CDR2 LQKENI come from the germline V gene. This CDR3 contains 14 residues. V was clipped by 4 bases and J by 0 bases, with 10 bases between them. This chain's CDR3 is CASSLNTVSYEQYF. The DNA of the CDR3 is TGTGCCAGCTCACTAAATACAGTCTCCTACGAGCAGTACTTC.

The rearrangement joins TRBV6-1 to TRBJ1-6, with a possible D match to TRBD1 (5 bases). This CDR3 comprises 15 residues. The germline V gene encodes CDR1 MNHNS and CDR2 SASEGT. V lost 1 base to trimming and J lost 10 bases, with 14 bases between them. This chain's CDR3 is CASSEVGGAVSPLHF. DNA of the CDR3: TGTGCCAGCAGTGAAGTCGGGGGAGCAGTGTCACCCCTCCACTTT.

This chain links TRBV18 with TRBJ2-3, with TRBD2 matching over 11 bases. This CDR3 comprises 16 residues. Germline trimming cut 3 bases from V and 5 bases from J; bases unmatched to any gene: 7. Germline CDR1 KGHSH, CDR2 LQKENI. CDR3 in amino acids: CASSPGLAGGKDTQYF. CDR3 in DNA: TGTGCCAGCTCACCTGGGCTAGCGGGGGGAAAAGATACGCAGTATTTT.